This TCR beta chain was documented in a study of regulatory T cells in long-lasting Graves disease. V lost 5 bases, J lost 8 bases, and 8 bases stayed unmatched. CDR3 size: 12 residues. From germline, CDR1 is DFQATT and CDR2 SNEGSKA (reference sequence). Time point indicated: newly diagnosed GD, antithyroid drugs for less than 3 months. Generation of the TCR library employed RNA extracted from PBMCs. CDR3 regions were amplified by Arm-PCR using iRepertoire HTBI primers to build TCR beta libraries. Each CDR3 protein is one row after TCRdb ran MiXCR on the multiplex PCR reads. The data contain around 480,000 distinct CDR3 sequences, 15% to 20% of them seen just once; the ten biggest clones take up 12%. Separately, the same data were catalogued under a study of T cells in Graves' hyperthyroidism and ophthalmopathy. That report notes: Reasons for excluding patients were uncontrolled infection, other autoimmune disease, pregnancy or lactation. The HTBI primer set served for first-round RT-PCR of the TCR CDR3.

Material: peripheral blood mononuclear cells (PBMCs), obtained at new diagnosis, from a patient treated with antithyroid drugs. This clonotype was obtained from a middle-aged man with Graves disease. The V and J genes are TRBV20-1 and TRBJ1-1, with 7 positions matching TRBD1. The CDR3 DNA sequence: TGCAGTGCTCCGCTGGGGGACAGAGAAGCTTTCTTT. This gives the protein CSAPLGDREAFF.